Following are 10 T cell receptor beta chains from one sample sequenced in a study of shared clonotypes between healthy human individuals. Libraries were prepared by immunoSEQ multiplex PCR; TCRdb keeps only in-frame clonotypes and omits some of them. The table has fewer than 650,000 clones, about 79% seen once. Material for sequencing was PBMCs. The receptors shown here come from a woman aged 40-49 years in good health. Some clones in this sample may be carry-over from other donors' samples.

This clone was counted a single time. The DNA of the CDR3 is TGTGCCAGCAGCCAAAACGAGGGGGTGGGAGAGACCCAGTACTTC. Its protein is CASSQNEGVGETQYF. The rearrangement joins TRBV9 to TRBJ2-5; a possible D gene is TRBD1 (6 bases). This CDR3 is built from 15 residues. V lost 4 bases and J lost 4, with 17 bases in between. Germline CDR1 is SGDLS and CDR2 is YYNGEE.

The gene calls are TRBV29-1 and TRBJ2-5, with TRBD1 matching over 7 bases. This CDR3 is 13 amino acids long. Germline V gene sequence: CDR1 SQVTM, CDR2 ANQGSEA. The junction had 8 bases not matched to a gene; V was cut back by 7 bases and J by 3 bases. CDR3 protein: CSAGQAFKETQYF. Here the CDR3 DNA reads TGCAGCGCTGGACAGGCTTTCAAAGAGACCCAGTACTTC.

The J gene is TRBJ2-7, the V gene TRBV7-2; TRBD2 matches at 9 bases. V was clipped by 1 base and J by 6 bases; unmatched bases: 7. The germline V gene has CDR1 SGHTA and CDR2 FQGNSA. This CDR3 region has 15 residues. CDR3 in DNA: TGTGCCAGCAGCTTAGTGGCTAGCGGGGCCTCCGAGCAGTACTTC. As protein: CASSLVASGASEQYF.

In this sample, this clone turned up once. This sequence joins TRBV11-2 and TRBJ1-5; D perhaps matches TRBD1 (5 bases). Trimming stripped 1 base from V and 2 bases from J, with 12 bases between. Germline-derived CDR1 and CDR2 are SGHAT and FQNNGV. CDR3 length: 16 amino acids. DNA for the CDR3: TGTGCCAGCAGCTTAGGGGGGGGACGCGGCAATCAGCCCCAGCATTTT. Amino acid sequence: CASSLGGGRGNQPQHF.

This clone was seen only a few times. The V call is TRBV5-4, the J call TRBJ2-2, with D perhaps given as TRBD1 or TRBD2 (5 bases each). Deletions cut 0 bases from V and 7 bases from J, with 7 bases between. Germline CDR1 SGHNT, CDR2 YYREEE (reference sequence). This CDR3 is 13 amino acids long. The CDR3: CASSLGGCGELFF. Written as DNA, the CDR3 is TGTGCCAGCAGCTTGGGGGGGTGCGGGGAGCTGTTTTTT.

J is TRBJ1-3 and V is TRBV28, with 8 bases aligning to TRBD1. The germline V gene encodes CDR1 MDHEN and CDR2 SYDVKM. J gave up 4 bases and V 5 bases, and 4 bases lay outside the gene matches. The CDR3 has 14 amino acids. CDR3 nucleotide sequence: TGTGCCAGCAGTAGCAGGGGGCTAGGAAACACCATATATTTT. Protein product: CASSSRGLGNTIYF.

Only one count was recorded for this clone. This CDR3 reads CATSRDRGGVSTDTQYF. The CDR3 DNA reads as TGTGCCACCAGCAGAGATCGGGGCGGGGTGAGCACAGATACGCAGTATTTT. This chain connects TRBV15 to TRBJ2-3, with a tentative D call TRBD2 (6 bases). CDR1 and CDR2 from the germline V gene are LNHNV and YYDKDF (reference sequence). V was pared by 0 bases and J by 0 bases, with 13 bases between. The CDR3 extends over 17 amino acids.

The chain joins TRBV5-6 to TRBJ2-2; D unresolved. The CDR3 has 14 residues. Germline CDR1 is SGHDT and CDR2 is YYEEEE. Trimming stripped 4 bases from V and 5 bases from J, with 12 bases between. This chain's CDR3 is CASSPPTQTGELFF. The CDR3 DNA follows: TGTGCCAGCAGCCCCCCTACGCAGACCGGGGAGCTGTTTTTT.

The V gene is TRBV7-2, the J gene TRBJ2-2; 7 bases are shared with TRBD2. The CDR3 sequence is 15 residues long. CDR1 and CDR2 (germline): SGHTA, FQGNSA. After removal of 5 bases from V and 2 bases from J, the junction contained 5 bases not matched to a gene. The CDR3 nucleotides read TGTGCCAGCAGCCCCCGGGACTACAACACCGGGGAGCTGTTTTTT. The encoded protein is CASSPRDYNTGELFF.

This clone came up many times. The CDR3 DNA reads TGTGCCAGTAGTATAGCGGCGAACACCGGGGAGCTGTTTTTT. It specifies CASSIAANTGELFF. V usage is TRBV19 and J usage is TRBJ2-2; D not resolved. This CDR3 spans 14 amino acids. Germline CDR1 is LNHDA and CDR2 is SQIVND (reference sequence). Trimming took off 1 base at V and 0 bases at J, with 3 bases between the two ends.